This TCR beta chain comes out of a study of Tregs in tolerant kidney transplant recipients. Germline CDR1 reads SGHRS; CDR2 reads YFSETQ. CDR3 length equals 14 residues. Trimming at V came to 1 base and at J to 3 bases, leaving 2 bases not matched to a gene. Method: immunoSEQ multiplex PCR; TCRdb's copy keeps in-frame clones and lacks some. The table gives 25,000 to 40,000 clones; the top ten clones make up approximately 1.9% of it. The nonmyeloablative bone marrow transplants came from related graft donors, with transient mixed chimerism. As to this clone: The read ends 3 residues shy of where the CDR3 ends; the end is completed using the germline J gene.

This sequence joins TRBV5-1 and TRBJ1-2, with 8 bases identical to TRBD1. The sequence was collected from a human patient who received a combined kidney and bone marrow transplant. The graft donor may have contributed some T cells. Sequenced material: CD4+ T cells from blood (PBMCs), taken 24 months after the transplant. The chain's CDR3 is CASSLNRGDYGYTF. The sequenced part of the CDR3 DNA is TGCGCCAGCAGCTTGAACAGGGGGGACTATGGC.